A few counts support the clone carrying this TCR beta chain. Its target is unknown. This sample was included in a study of T-cell memory formation after mild COVID-19. As for the study in general: TCR clusters largely stayed donor specific. General study results and limits: CD4+ bias marked clones expanding day 15 to 37, unlike balanced contracting clones. Certain responding clones were present in pre-infection memory, suggesting participation of cross-reactive memory. Mainly CM and EM harbored the contracting CD4+ clones; mainly EMRA harbored the CD8+ ones.

V was pared by 3 bases and J by 4 bases, with 19 bases between. Germline V CDR1 and CDR2: SGHDT, YYEEEE. This CDR3 is 16 amino acids long. MiXCR, applied by TCRdb to the 5' RACE reads, yields one record per CDR3 protein. The table lists hundreds of thousands of distinct CDR3 sequences, around 15% of them singletons. The source of this sequence is an adult woman who had mild COVID-19 (a few samples of this study predate the infection). Cell type and time point are not known. The chain uses TRBV5-6 and TRBJ1-2, with D perhaps TRBD1 (6 bases). The sequencing input was PBMCs or a T cell subset sorted from them (not recorded which). CDR3 residues: CASSSGGRQAGYGYTF. The DNA of the CDR3 is TGTGCCAGCAGCTCGGGGGGCCGACAGGCGGGCTATGGCTACACCTTC.